Detailed here is one TCR beta chain. Its antigen is unknown. These data come from a study of CD8 T cells in ankylosing spondylitis. The study's findings and limits: Certain motif variants had earlier been reported in reactive arthritis synovial fluid and blood.

MiXCR was run by TCRdb on the 5' RACE reads, yielding one entry per CDR3 protein. The sample includes 300,000 to 350,000 distinct CDR3 sequences, 20% to 25% of them seen just once. Sequences were obtained from blood, either unsorted or a sorted T cell fraction (not recorded which). The sequence was collected from a female donor with ankylosing spondylitis or in good health (not recorded which).

CDR3 residues: CASSPTGVRGHGYTF. CDR3 in DNA: TGTGCCAGCAGTCCCACAGGGGTCAGGGGGCATGGCTACACCTTC. The J gene is TRBJ1-2, the V gene TRBV5-8; 8 positions match TRBD1. V dropped 5 bases and J dropped 6; count of bases not matched to a gene: 12. CDR3 length equals 15 residues. Germline assignment: CDR1 SGHTS and CDR2 YDEGEE.